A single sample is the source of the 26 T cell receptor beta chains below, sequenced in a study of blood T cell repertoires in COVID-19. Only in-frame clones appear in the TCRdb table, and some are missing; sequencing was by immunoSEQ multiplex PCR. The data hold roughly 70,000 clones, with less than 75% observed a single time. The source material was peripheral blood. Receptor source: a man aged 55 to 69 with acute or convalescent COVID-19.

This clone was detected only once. CDR3 sequence: CASSAAGPSYNEQFF. The CDR3 nucleotides read TGTGCCAGCAGCGCAGCGGGGCCCTCCTACAATGAGCAGTTCTTC. The chain has TRBV4-2 and TRBJ2-1; TRBD2 aligns across 7 bases. V gave up 5 bases and J gave up 0 bases; unmatched junction bases: 4. Germline-derived CDR1 and CDR2 are LGHNA and YNFKEQ. The CDR3 runs 15 residues.

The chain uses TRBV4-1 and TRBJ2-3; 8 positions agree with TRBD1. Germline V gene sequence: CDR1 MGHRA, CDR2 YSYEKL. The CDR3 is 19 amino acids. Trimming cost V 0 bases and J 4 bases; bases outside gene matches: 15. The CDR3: CASSQEFGRGLGKADTQYF. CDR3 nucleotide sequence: TGCGCCAGCAGCCAAGAGTTCGGCAGGGGGCTCGGGAAGGCAGATACGCAGTATTTT.

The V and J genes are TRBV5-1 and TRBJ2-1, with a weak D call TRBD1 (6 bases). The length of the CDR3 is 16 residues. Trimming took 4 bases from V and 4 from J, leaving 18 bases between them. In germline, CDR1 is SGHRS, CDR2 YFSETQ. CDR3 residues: CASSRNPDSLYNEQFF. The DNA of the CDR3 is TGCGCCAGCAGCCGAAATCCGGACAGTCTTTACAATGAGCAGTTCTTC.

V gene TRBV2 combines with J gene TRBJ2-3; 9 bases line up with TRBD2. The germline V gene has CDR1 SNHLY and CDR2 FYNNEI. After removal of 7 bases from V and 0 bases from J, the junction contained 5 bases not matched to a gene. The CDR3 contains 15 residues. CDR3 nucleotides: TGTGCCAGCATTCGACTAGCGGAGAGCACAGATACGCAGTATTTT. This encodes CASIRLAESTDTQYF.

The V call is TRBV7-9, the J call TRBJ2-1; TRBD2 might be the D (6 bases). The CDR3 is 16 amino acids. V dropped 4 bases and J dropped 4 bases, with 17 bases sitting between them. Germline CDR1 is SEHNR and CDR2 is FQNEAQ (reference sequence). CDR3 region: CASSSPFPGLYNEQFF. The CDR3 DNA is TGTGCCAGCAGCTCTCCCTTCCCGGGACTGTACAATGAGCAGTTCTTC.

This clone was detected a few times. This CDR3 is CASRATSEYQETQYF. The DNA of the CDR3 is TGTGCCAGCAGGGCGACTAGCGAGTACCAAGAGACCCAGTACTTC. The chain is built from TRBV6-5 and TRBJ2-5, with 8 positions matching TRBD2. V lost 6 bases and J lost 0; bases outside the gene matches: 6. CDR1 and CDR2 from the germline V gene are MNHEY and SVGAGI. The CDR3 totals 15 residues.

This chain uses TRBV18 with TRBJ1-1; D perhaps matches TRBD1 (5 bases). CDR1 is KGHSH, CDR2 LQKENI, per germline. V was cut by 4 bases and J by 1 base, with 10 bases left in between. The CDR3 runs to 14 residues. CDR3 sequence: CASSQGVTNTEAFF. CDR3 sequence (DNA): TGTGCCAGCTCACAAGGGGTTACGAACACTGAAGCTTTCTTT.

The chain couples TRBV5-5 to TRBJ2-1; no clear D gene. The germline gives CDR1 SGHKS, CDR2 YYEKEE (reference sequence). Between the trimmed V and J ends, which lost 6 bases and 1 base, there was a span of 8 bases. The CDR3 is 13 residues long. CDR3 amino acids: CASTPASYNEQFF. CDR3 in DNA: TGTGCCAGCACTCCAGCGTCCTACAATGAGCAGTTCTTC.

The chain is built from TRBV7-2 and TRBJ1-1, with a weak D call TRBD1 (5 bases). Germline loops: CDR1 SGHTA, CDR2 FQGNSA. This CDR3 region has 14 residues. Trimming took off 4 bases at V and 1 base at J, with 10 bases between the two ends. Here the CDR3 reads CASSYGRGNTEAFF. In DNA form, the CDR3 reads TGTGCCAGCAGCTACGGGAGGGGGAACACTGAAGCTTTCTTT. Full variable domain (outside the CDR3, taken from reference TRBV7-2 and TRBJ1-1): GAGVSQSPSNKVTEKGKDVELRCDPISGHTALYWYRQSLGQGLEFLIYFQGNSAPDKSGLPSDRFSAERTGGSVSTLTIQRTQQEDSAVYLCASSYGRGNTEAFFGQGTRLTVV.

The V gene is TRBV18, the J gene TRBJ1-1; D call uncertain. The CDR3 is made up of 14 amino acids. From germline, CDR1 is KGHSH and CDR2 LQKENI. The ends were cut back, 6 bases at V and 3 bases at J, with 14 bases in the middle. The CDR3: CASSPGWQDTEAFF. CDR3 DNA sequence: TGTGCCAGCTCCCCCGGTTGGCAGGACACTGAAGCTTTCTTT.

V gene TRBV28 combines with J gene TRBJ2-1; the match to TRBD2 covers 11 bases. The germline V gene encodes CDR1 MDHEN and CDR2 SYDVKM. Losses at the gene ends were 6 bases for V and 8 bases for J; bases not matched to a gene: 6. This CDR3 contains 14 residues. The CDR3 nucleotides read TGTGCCAGCAGAACTAGCGGGAGCTTCCATGAGCAGTTCTTC. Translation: CASRTSGSFHEQFF.

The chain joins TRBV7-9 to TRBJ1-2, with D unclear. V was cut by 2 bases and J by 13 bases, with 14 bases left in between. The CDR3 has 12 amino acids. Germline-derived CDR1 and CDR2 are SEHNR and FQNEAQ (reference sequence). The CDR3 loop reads CASSLIGQERTF. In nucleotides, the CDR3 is TGTGCCAGCAGCTTAATAGGCCAGGAACGCACCTTC.

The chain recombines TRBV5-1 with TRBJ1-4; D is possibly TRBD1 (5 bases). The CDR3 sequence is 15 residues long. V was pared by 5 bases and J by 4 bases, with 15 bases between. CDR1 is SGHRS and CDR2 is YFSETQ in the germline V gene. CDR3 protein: CASRPVGGLNEKLFF. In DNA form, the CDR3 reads TGCGCCAGCAGACCGGTCGGGGGACTTAATGAAAAACTGTTTTTT.

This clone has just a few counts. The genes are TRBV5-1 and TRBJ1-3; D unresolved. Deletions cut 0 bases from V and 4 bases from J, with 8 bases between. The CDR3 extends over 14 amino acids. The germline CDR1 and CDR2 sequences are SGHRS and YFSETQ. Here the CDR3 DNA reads TGCGCCAGCAGCTTGGACGGAGGGGGAAACACCATATATTTT. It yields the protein CASSLDGGGNTIYF.

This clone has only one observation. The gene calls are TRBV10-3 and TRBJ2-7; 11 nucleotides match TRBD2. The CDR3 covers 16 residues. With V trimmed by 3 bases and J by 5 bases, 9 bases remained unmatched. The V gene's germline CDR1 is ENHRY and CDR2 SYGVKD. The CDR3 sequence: CAISEYVAGGPDEQYF. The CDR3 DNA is TGTGCCATCAGTGAATACGTAGCGGGAGGGCCGGACGAGCAGTACTTC.

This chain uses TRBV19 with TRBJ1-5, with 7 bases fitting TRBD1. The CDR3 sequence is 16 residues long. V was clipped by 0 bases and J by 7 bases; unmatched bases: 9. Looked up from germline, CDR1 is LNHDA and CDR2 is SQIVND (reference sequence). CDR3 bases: TGTGCCAGTAGTATAGATGTAGGGGGCGCAGGGCAGCCCCAGCATTTT. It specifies CASSIDVGGAGQPQHF.

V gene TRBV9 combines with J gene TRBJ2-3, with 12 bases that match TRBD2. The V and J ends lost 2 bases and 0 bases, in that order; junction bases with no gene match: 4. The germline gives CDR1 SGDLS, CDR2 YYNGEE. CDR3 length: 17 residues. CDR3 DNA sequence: TGTGCCAGCAGCGTCGGACTAGCGGGAACTAGCACAGATACGCAGTATTTT. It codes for CASSVGLAGTSTDTQYF.

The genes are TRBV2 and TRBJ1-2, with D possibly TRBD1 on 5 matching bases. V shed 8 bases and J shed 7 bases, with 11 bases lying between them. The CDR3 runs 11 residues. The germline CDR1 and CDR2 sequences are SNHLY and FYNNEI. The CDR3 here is CASGGGFGYTF. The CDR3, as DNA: TGTGCCAGCGGCGGGGGATTTGGCTACACCTTC. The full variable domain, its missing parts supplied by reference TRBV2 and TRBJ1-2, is EPEVTQTPSHQVTQMGQEVILRCVPISNHLYFYWYRQILGQKVEFLVSFYNNEISEKSEIFDDQFSVERPDGSNFTLKIRSTKLEDSAMYFCASGGGFGYTFGSGTRLTVV.

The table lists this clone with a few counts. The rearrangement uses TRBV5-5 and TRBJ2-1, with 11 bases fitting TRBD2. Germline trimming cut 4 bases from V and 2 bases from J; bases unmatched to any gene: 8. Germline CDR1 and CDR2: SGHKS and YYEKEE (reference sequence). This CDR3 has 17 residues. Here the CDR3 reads CASSRMGLAEAYNEQFF. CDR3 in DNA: TGTGCCAGCAGCAGAATGGGACTAGCGGAAGCCTACAATGAGCAGTTCTTC.

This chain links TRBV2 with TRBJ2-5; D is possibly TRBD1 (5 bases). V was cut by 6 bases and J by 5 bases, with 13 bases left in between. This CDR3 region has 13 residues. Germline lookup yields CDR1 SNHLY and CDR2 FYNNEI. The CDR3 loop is CASRTVPGETQYF. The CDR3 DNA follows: TGTGCCAGCAGGACAGTTCCAGGGGAGACCCAGTACTTC.

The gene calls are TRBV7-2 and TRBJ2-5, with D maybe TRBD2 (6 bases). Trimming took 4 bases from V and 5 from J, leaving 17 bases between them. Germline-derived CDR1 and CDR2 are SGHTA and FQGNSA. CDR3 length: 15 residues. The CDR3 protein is CASSSWTGRGETQYF. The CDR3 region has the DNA TGTGCCAGCAGCTCCTGGACGGGGCGGGGTGAGACCCAGTACTTC.

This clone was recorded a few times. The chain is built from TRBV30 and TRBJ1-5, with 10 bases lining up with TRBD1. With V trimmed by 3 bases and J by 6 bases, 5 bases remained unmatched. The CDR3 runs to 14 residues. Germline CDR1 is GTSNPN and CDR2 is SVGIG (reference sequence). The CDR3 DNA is TGTGCCTGGAGCAGGACAGGGGGATTTCAGCCCCAGCATTTT. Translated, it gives CAWSRTGGFQPQHF.

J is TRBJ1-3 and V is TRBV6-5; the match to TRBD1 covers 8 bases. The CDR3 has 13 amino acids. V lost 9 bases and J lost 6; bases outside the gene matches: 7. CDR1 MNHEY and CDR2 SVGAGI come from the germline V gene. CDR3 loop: CASRTQGENTIYF. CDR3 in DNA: TGTGCCAGTCGAACACAGGGGGAAAACACCATATATTTT.

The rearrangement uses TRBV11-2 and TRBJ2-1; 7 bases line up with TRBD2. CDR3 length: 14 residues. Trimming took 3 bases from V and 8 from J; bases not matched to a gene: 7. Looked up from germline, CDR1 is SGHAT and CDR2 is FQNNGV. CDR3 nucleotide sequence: TGTGCCAGCAGCTTTCCGGCGGGAGTCTATGAGCAGTTCTTC. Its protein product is CASSFPAGVYEQFF.

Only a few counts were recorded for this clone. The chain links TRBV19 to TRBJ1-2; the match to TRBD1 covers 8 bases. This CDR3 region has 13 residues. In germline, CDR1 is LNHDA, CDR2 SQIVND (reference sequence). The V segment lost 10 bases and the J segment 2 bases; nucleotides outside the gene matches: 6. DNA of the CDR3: TGTGCCACCCGAGGACAGGGAAACTATGGCTACACCTTC. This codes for CATRGQGNYGYTF.

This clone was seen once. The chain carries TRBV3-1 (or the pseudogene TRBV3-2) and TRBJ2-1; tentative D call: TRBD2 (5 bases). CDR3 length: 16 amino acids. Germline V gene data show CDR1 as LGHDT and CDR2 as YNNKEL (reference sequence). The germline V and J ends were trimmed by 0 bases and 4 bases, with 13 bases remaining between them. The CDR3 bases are TGTGCCAGCAGCCAAGACGGTCCAGCGGTATACAATGAGCAGTTCTTC. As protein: CASSQDGPAVYNEQFF.